Listed below are T cell receptor beta chains from one sample, sequenced in a study of early T cells in non-severe SARS-CoV-2 infection. Each CDR3 protein is one row after TCRdb ran MiXCR on the 5' RACE reads. The sample holds some 59,000 distinct CDR3 sequences, 9.3% seen once. Sequenced: whole blood. All receptors come from an adult who was a healthcare worker with PCR-confirmed SARS-CoV-2 infection or an uninfected control (not recorded which). CDR3s include the opening cysteine and the closing phenylalanine or tryptophan. Fields, in order: V gene, D gene, J gene, clone size, CDR3 length, CDR3 DNA, CDR3 protein. The D gene is left open where the match is weak. The size entry is marked missing in some rows and otherwise reads once, few, many or a size class.

TRBV7-8	.	TRBJ2-2	.	14	TGTGCCAGCAGCTTATTCGGGTCGGCCGGGGAGCTGTTTTTT	CASSLFGSAGELFF
TRBV6-6	TRBD1	TRBJ1-3	.	12	TGTGCCAGCAGCCCTACAGGGGACACCATATATTTT	CASSPTGDTIYF
TRBV28	TRBD1	TRBJ2-7	.	13	TGTGCCAGCAGCGGACAGGGCTGGCACGAGCAGTACTTC	CASSGQGWHEQYF
TRBV7-2	.	TRBJ2-1	many	13	TGTGCCAGCAGCTTGGGGACTGCTAGCGAGCAGTTCTTC	CASSLGTASEQFF
TRBV7-8	TRBD1	TRBJ2-2	.	14	TGTGCCAGCAGCCCGGACAGGGTGGCCGGGGAGCTGTTTTTT	CASSPDRVAGELFF
TRBV12-3/TRBV12-4	.	TRBJ2-7	.	14	TGTGCCAGCAGTTTCGGGGCTGATATGGACGAGCAGTACTTC	CASSFGADMDEQYF
TRBV12-3/TRBV12-4	TRBD2	TRBJ2-2	few	16	TGTGCCAGCAGTTTTTTTCAAGCGGGGGTGGTCGGGGAGCTGTTTTTT	CASSFFQAGVVGELFF
TRBV18	.	TRBJ1-2	.	11	TGTGCCAGCTCAGGGGGCTATGGCTACACCTTC	CASSGGYGYTF
TRBV13	.	TRBJ1-1	many	13	TGTGCCAGCAAGATGGTAATGAACACTGAAGCTTTCTTT	CASKMVMNTEAFF
TRBV18	.	TRBJ1-2	many	14	TGTGCCAGCTCACCGCCCGGGACTAACTATGGCTACACCTTC	CASSPPGTNYGYTF
TRBV20-1	TRBD2	TRBJ2-3	few	15	TGCAGTGCTAGAGTTGGTAGCGGGTATACAGATACGCAGTATTTT	CSARVGSGYTDTQYF
TRBV12-3/TRBV12-4	.	TRBJ2-3	many	15	TGTGCCAGCAGCCTCTCCGGACAGATATCAGATACGCAGTATTTT	CASSLSGQISDTQYF
TRBV20-1	.	TRBJ2-5	many	14	TGCAGTGCTAGAGATCAAACGGGAAAAGAGACCCAGTACTTC	CSARDQTGKETQYF
TRBV7-9	.	TRBJ1-2	few	16	TGTGCCAGCTCCCTAGCGACGGGGGCGCGTCCCTATGGCTACACCTTC	CASSLATGARPYGYTF
TRBV4-1	.	TRBJ2-3	many	14	TGCGCCAGCAGCCAACGAGGGGCCACAGATACGCAGTATTTT	CASSQRGATDTQYF
TRBV3-1	.	TRBJ1-4	few	16	TGTGCCAGCAGCCAAGACCCCCCCGCCTGGGGTGAAAAACTGTTTTTT	CASSQDPPAWGEKLFF